Reported below is one TCR beta chain. This clone was detected only once. Its antigen is still unknown. No much larger clone is present one base from it, and per-base qualities are unavailable. This record belongs to a study of blood T cell repertoires in COVID-19 (dated by TCRdb to the early 2020s). About the investigation overall: Collaborator samples came from the United States, Italy and Spain and covered acute and convalescent phases of COVID-19. The samples were drawn from the first 160 participants of the ongoing ImmuneRACE study and from about 1,200 subjects provided by 6 global collaborators. A freely available public database, intended as a resource for researchers studying the immune response to SARS-CoV-2, is where the repertoires were released. The prospective study material was composed of cDNA or gDNA derived from T cells, B-cell-depleted T cells, or PBMCs. Nearly every sample came with metadata listing a de-identified subject ID, COVID-19 status, age in years and sex. The dataset comprised deeply sampled blood TCRbeta repertoires from subjects exposed to, actively infected with, or recovered from COVID-19. Where available, HLA class I and class II types were taken from metadata supplied by the sample provider and were not determined by assay-based typing. What the research found in general, with its limitations: How much clinical and demographic metadata was included differed by source and by participant, and the metadata was provided uncurated.

TCRbeta CDR3 regions were amplified from genomic DNA by means of the immunoSEQ Assay, a bias-controlled multiplex PCR. Concerning the study's data processing: The number of nucleated cells in each sample was estimated by amplification of reference gene primers within the assay. To quantify the absolute abundance of each unique TCRbeta CDR3 rearrangement, sequence reads were collapsed and filtered. Productive Simpson clonality was computed per sample as the square root of Simpson's diversity index over productive rearrangements. Held by TCRdb, this immuneACCESS table contains in-frame sequences only and omits some clones. Under half of the omission traces to an unresolved V gene where checked; the cause of the rest is unknown. The V and J calls and clone size are taken from that table; D and trimming were inferred from the DNA. In all, the sample holds about 170,000 clones, and approximately 90% of those were seen once. The leading ten clones occupy roughly 24% of the sample.

Collaborating institutions collected whole blood in K2EDTA tubes following their own protocols. For TCRbeta analysis, collaborators shipped samples as frozen whole blood, isolated PBMCs, or DNA extracted from either of those sample types. At the junction V is shortened by 5 bases and J by 7 bases, with 11 bases in between. For CDR1 and CDR2, the germline V gene lists MGHDK and SYGVNS. The CDR3, cysteine through phenylalanine, is 13 amino acids long. Of all the DNA, just the CDR3 is kept, 39 bases in frame from base 1. The chain employs TRBV25-1 and TRBJ1-4, with no confidently assigned D gene. The clonotype originates from a man aged 55 to 69 with acute or convalescent COVID-19. Source material: peripheral blood. Here is the DNA: TGTGCCAGCAGTCGAGGGTGGAGTGAAAAACTGTTTTTT. Its translation reads: CASSRGWSEKLFF.